The 4 T cell receptor beta chains below were found in one sample sequenced in a study of cytotoxic CD8 clonotypes in ibrutinib-treated CLL. Produced via immunoSEQ multiplex PCR; TCRdb's table is partial and in-frame only. The sample has tens of thousands of clones; about 65% are singletons. The specimen was PBMCs, collected after 12 months of ibrutinib treatment. These receptors all come from a human donor with chronic lymphocytic leukemia.

V is TRBV5-4 and J is TRBJ2-5, with D maybe TRBD2 (6 bases). The CDR3 is 14 amino acids. CDR1 is SGHNT and CDR2 is YYREEE in the germline V gene (reference sequence). V lost 0 bases to trimming and J lost 5 bases, with 11 bases between them. The CDR3 DNA reads TGTGCCAGCAGCTTGGTCGGGGGACTGGAGACCCAGTACTTC. The encoded protein is CASSLVGGLETQYF.

The chain is built from TRBV2 and TRBJ2-5; no clear D. CDR1 is SNHLY, CDR2 FYNNEI, per germline. The length of the CDR3 is 12 residues. V was cut by 7 bases and J by 3 bases, with 9 bases left in between. The DNA of the CDR3 is TGTGCCAGCAACCAGCAGGAAGAGACCCAGTACTTC. Translation: CASNQQEETQYF.

Remarks on this clone: The same CDR3 also results from other DNA sequences found in this sample. The chain carries TRBV7-2 and TRBJ1-5; a weak D match, TRBD1 (5 bases). Germline V gene data show CDR1 as SGHTA and CDR2 as FQGNSA. CDR3 size: 15 residues. V lost 1 base and J 7 bases, leaving 14 bases between the germline ends. DNA for the CDR3: TGTGCCAGCAGCTTAGATGGGGGAGGCCTCCAGCCCCAGCATTTT. Translating it yields CASSLDGGGLQPQHF. The full variable domain, completed using reference TRBV7-2 and TRBJ1-5, is GAGVSQSPSNKVTEKGKDVELRCDPISGHTALYWYRQSLGQGLEFLIYFQGNSAPDKSGLPSDRFSAERTGGSVSTLTIQRTQQEDSAVYLCASSLDGGGLQPQHFGDGTRLSIL.

This chain uses TRBV28 with TRBJ2-2; no clear D gene. Germline assignment: CDR1 MDHEN and CDR2 SYDVKM. V was clipped by 3 bases and J by 7 bases, with 6 bases between them. The CDR3 sequence is 12 residues long. CDR3 sequence (DNA): TGTGCCAGCAGTTTTGTTTTCGGGGAGCTGTTTTTT. Residues: CASSFVFGELFF.